These T cell receptor beta chains were read from a single sample in a study of shared clonotypes between healthy human individuals. The method was immunoSEQ multiplex PCR; TCRdb's version includes in-frame clones alone and lacks a portion of them. Here the sample spans 450,000 to 550,000 clones, less than 85% being singletons. The sequenced sample consisted of PBMCs. The receptors were gathered from a middle-aged woman in good health. Some clones in this sample may be carry-over from other donors' samples. CDR3s include the opening cysteine and the closing phenylalanine or tryptophan. Fields, in order: D gene, J gene, V gene, clone size, CDR3 DNA, CDR3 protein. The D gene is left open where the match is weak. Not all rows give a size; the values are once, few, many and, for expanded clones, a class.

NA,TRBJ1-3,TRBV7-6,NA,TGTGCCAGCAGCTTAAGGCCAGGCGGTGGGTCTGGAAACACCATATATTTT,CASSLRPGGGSGNTIYF
NA,TRBJ2-2,TRBV5-1,NA,TGCGCCAGCAATGCGGGACCGAACACCGGGGAGCTGTTTTTT,CASNAGPNTGELFF
NA,TRBJ2-2,TRBV21-1,NA,TGTGCCAGCAGCCCCCCCGAGACAGCCTCCGGGGAGCTGTTTTTT,CASSPPETASGELFF
TRBD1,TRBJ1-5,TRBV28,NA,TGTGCCAGCAGTCCAGGGGACAGGTACAATCAGCCCCAGCATTTT,CASSPGDRYNQPQHF
TRBD1,TRBJ2-1,TRBV9,NA,TGTGCCAGCAGCGACCGGGACAGGAGATACAATGAGCAGTTCTTC,CASSDRDRRYNEQFF
TRBD2,TRBJ2-7,TRBV7-9,NA,TGTGCCAGCAGCACCCGGACTAGCTCCTACGAGCAGTACTTC,CASSTRTSSYEQYF
NA,TRBJ2-1,TRBV6-1,NA,TGTGCCAGCAGTGAGGGGTACAATGAGCAGTTCTTC,CASSEGYNEQFF
NA,TRBJ1-2,TRBV11-2,NA,TGTGCCAGCAGCTTAGAAAGGGGGTGGCCCTACTATGGCTACACCTTC,CASSLERGWPYYGYTF
TRBD2,TRBJ2-1,TRBV7-9,once,TGTGCCAGCAGCTTCGGGGGACTAGTCGCTGAGCAGTTCTTC,CASSFGGLVAEQFF
TRBD2,TRBJ2-1,TRBV7-9,NA,TGTGCCAGCAGCACTAGCGGGGCATACAATGAGCAGTTCTTC,CASSTSGAYNEQFF
TRBD1,TRBJ1-1,TRBV2,NA,TGTGCCAGCAGAAGACAGGGCGAGGGGACTGAAGCTTTCTTT,CASRRQGEGTEAFF
NA,TRBJ2-1,TRBV11-2,NA,TGTGCCAGCAGCCGGGACGCTAGCTCCTACAATGAGCAGTTCTTC,CASSRDASSYNEQFF
NA,TRBJ1-5,TRBV10-3,NA,TGTGCCACTACGCCGGACAGTAGCAATCAGCCCCAGCATTTT,CATTPDSSNQPQHF
TRBD2,TRBJ2-3,TRBV10-2,many,TGCGCCAGCAGCAAAACTAGCGGGAGGGAAGTAATTCGAGATACGCAGTATTTT,CASSKTSGREVIRDTQYF
NA,TRBJ2-7,TRBV18,NA,TGTGCCAGCTCACCGGCGAGCCCCTACGAGCAGTACTTC,CASSPASPYEQYF
NA,TRBJ2-2,TRBV7-6,NA,TGTGCCAGCAGCTCCAGGACAGCCAGGGTGGCCGGGGAGCTGTTTTTT,CASSSRTARVAGELFF
TRBD1,TRBJ2-2,TRBV2,NA,TGTGCCAGCACACCCCGGACAGGAAACACCGGGGAGCTGTTTTTT,CASTPRTGNTGELFF
NA,TRBJ2-7,TRBV15,NA,TGTGCCACCAGCAGGACTTCCGGGACTCGATACGAGCAGTACTTC,CATSRTSGTRYEQYF
NA,TRBJ1-2,TRBV2,NA,TGTGCCAGCAGTGAAAGTGGCCTCGGGGGCTACACCTTC,CASSESGLGGYTF
TRBD1,TRBJ2-5,TRBV29-1,many,TGCAGCGTATCTTGGTCGGGACAGGGGAGTAAAGAGACCCAGTACTTC,CSVSWSGQGSKETQYF
NA,TRBJ2-7,TRBV11-1,many,TGTGCCAGCAGCCGACAGGGAGGGACTCAACACGAGCAGTACTTC,CASSRQGGTQHEQYF
TRBD1,TRBJ2-1,TRBV5-1,NA,TGCGCCAGCAACCTCCAGGGGGCCAATGAGCAGTTCTTC,CASNLQGANEQFF
TRBD2,TRBJ2-2,TRBV5-1,NA,TGCGCCAGCAGCTCGGGGGGAGTGCTGTTTTTT,CASSSGGVLFF
NA,TRBJ2-7,TRBV6-1,NA,TGTGCCAGCAGTGAGCGGGAATACTCCTACGAGCAGTACTTC,CASSEREYSYEQYF
TRBD2,TRBJ2-3,TRBV30,once,TGTGCCTGGGACGGGACTAGCGGGAGCGGGGCGCAGTATTTT,CAWDGTSGSGAQYF
NA,TRBJ2-1,TRBV20-1,NA,TGCAGTCCGGGGTCCTACAATGAGCAGTTCTTC,CSPGSYNEQFF
NA,TRBJ1-2,TRBV6-6,NA,TGTGCCAGCTTTGTGGGGGTTGGTGGCTACACCTTC,CASFVGVGGYTF
NA,TRBJ1-5,TRBV7-2,few,TGTGCCAGCAGCATCAGGGGTAATCAGCCCCAGCATTTT,CASSIRGNQPQHF
NA,TRBJ1-1,TRBV19,NA,TGTGCCAGTAGTATCTTCCCAACAGGTGCCATGAACACTGAAGCTTTCTTT,CASSIFPTGAMNTEAFF
TRBD1,TRBJ1-5,TRBV19,NA,TGTGCCAGTAGTCGGGACAGGGGATACCAGCCCCAGCATTTT,CASSRDRGYQPQHF
TRBD1,TRBJ2-1,TRBV27,NA,TGTGCCAGCAGTTACAGGGGGCGGGAAAATGAGCAGTTCTTC,CASSYRGRENEQFF
TRBD2,TRBJ2-1,TRBV9,NA,TGTGCCAGCAGCGTAGCTACTAGCGGGAGGGGTTATGAGCAGTTCTTC,CASSVATSGRGYEQFF
TRBD2,TRBJ2-1,TRBV5-1,NA,TGCGCCAGCAGCTCCTCCCGCGGACTAGCGGGTCCCTACAATGAGCAGTTCTTC,CASSSSRGLAGPYNEQFF
NA,TRBJ2-7,TRBV2,once,TGTGCCACCCGTTTGTCCTACGAGCAGTACTTC,CATRLSYEQYF
NA,TRBJ2-1,TRBV10-1,NA,TGCGCCAGCAGTGATCCGTTTAGTAATGAGCAGTTCTTC,CASSDPFSNEQFF
NA,TRBJ1-2,TRBV6-5,NA,TGTGCCAGCAGTTACTCGGCCAGAAACTATGGCTACACCTTC,CASSYSARNYGYTF
NA,TRBJ2-5,TRBV10-3,NA,TGTGCCATCAGTGAGTGGTTTGGCGGAGGGTCAGAGACCCAGTACTTC,CAISEWFGGGSETQYF
TRBD2,TRBJ2-2,TRBV2,once,TGTGCCAGCAAACTTAGCGGGTGGGACACCGGGGAGCTGTTTTTT,CASKLSGWDTGELFF
NA,TRBJ2-1,TRBV19,NA,TGTGCCAGTAGTATCGGAGGACTTATCTCCTACAATGAGCAGTTCTTC,CASSIGGLISYNEQFF
TRBD2,TRBJ2-1,TRBV19,NA,TGTGCCAGTAGTATAGTCGGGACTAGCGCTGCCAATGAGCAGTTCTTC,CASSIVGTSAANEQFF
NA,TRBJ2-7,TRBV28,NA,TGTGCCAGTCGTATTACCGGGAGTATAGGCGAGCAGTACTTC,CASRITGSIGEQYF
NA,TRBJ2-7,TRBV19,NA,TGTGCCAGTAGTATTGTTCTCGGGAATTACGAGCAGTACTTC,CASSIVLGNYEQYF
TRBD2,TRBJ2-1,TRBV2,NA,TGTGCCAGCAGTGGGGTGGCTAGCGGGCGCGGTTTGGGGAAGTTCTTC,CASSGVASGRGLGKFF
NA,TRBJ2-6,TRBV28,few,TGTGCCAGCGGAGGGCTAGGGGCCAACGTCCTGACTTTC,CASGGLGANVLTF
NA,TRBJ1-3,TRBV9,NA,TGTGCCAGCAGCGAGCTGGGGAACTCTGGAAACACCATATATTTT,CASSELGNSGNTIYF
NA,TRBJ2-5,TRBV11-3,NA,TGTGCCAGCAGCTTAGGGGGGCTAGCGGAAGAGACCCAGTACTTC,CASSLGGLAEETQYF
NA,TRBJ1-1,TRBV29-1,NA,TGCAGCGTTGAAGTCCGTGGGGGAAACACTGAAGCTTTCTTT,CSVEVRGGNTEAFF
NA,TRBJ2-1,TRBV28,NA,TGTGCCAGCAGTTTTGGGGGCAGGGACTTGCAGTTCTTC,CASSFGGRDLQFF
NA,TRBJ2-7,TRBV19,NA,TGTGCCAGTAGTGCTCAGGGCTTCTCCTACGAGCAGTACTTC,CASSAQGFSYEQYF
TRBD2,TRBJ2-2,TRBV19,NA,TGTGCCAGTAGTATCGGCGGGGGAGTCACCGGGGAGCTGTTTTTT,CASSIGGGVTGELFF
NA,TRBJ2-5,TRBV7-2,NA,TGTGCCAGCACCGTACCGGGGGGCAACCAAGAGACCCAGTACTTC,CASTVPGGNQETQYF
TRBD2,TRBJ2-3,TRBV28,few,TGTGCCAGCAGTTCCGCGGGACTAGTCCTGTATACGCAGTATTTT,CASSSAGLVLYTQYF
NA,TRBJ1-1,TRBV6-5,few,TGTGCCAGCAGTTCAGGGATGAAGAACACTGAAGCTTTCTTT,CASSSGMKNTEAFF
TRBD1,TRBJ2-5,TRBV6-4,NA,TGTGCCAGCAGGGACAGGGAAGTAGAGGAGACCCAGTACTTC,CASRDREVEETQYF
NA,TRBJ2-3,TRBV19,NA,TGTGCCAGTAGGGGCGCTAGCACAGATACGCAGTATTTT,CASRGASTDTQYF
NA,TRBJ2-6,TRBV11-2,NA,TGTGCCAGCAGCTTAGCATTGGGGGCTGGGGCCAACGTCCTGACTTTC,CASSLALGAGANVLTF
NA,TRBJ2-1,TRBV13,few,TGTGCCAGCAGCTGGCCGTCTGGCGGGCAACCCAATGAGCAGTTCTTC,CASSWPSGGQPNEQFF
TRBD1,TRBJ1-2,TRBV18,NA,TGTGCCAGCTCACCGCGGGACAGGCGGGGCTATGGCTACACCTTC,CASSPRDRRGYGYTF